This T cell receptor beta chain was found in a study of CD8 T cells in ankylosing spondylitis. This CDR3 region has 13 residues. Per the germline V gene, CDR1 is SQVTM and CDR2 is ANQGSEA. V lost 7 bases and J lost 5; bases outside the gene matches: 6. Study results and limitations: The study looked at matched synovial fluid samples from ankylosing spondylitis patients. Disease-linked clones were reported to be significantly enriched there. Seemingly characteristic of ankylosing spondylitis blood was a TCR beta motif consisting of several highly homologous variants.

In making TCR beta libraries, quantitative 5'-RACE with molecular barcodes was used. From the 5' RACE reads, TCRdb called clonotypes with MiXCR, one entry per CDR3 protein. The data hold some 240,000 distinct CDR3 sequences, with 7% to 8% observed a single time. Note on this clonotype: Its antigen is still unknown.

The receptor was derived from a male donor with ankylosing spondylitis. The chain carries TRBV29-1 and TRBJ1-2; TRBD1 aligns across 11 bases. Sequencing was done on a sample of blood, either unsorted or a sorted T cell fraction (not recorded which). CDR3: CSAGTGGFYGYTF. CDR3 bases: TGCAGCGCCGGGACAGGGGGATTTTATGGCTACACCTTC.